This T cell receptor (beta chain) is drawn from a study of early T cells in non-severe SARS-CoV-2 infection. V lost 0 bases and J 5 bases, leaving 7 bases between the germline ends. The CDR3 totals 13 residues. Germline values: CDR1 MGHRA, CDR2 YSYEKL. MiXCR, run by TCRdb on the 5' RACE reads, gives a single entry per CDR3 protein. This table has 50,000 to 70,000 distinct CDR3 sequences, roughly 10% appearing once. This clonotype was recorded many times. The receptor comes from an adult who was a healthcare worker with PCR-confirmed SARS-CoV-2 infection or an uninfected control (not recorded which). The chain joins TRBV4-1 to TRBJ1-1; no reliable D call. The sample comprised whole blood. The CDR3 region is CASSQEAGTEAFF. CDR3 sequence (DNA): TGCGCCAGCAGCCAAGAGGCGGGGACTGAAGCTTTCTTT.